The 23 T cell receptor beta chains below were found in one sample sequenced in a study of control samples from healthy donors and cancer patients (dated by TCRdb to the early 2020s). Library creation used the immunoSEQ multiplex PCR assay. Imported from immuneACCESS, the table was reduced by TCRdb to in-frame sequences with V and J called. These copies leave out some clones; in studies compared against another copy, an unresolved V gene accounts for under half, and the cause of the remainder is not known. A total of 88,000 or so clones appear in this sample, roughly 93% of them only once. The ten largest clonotypes hold roughly 5% of the sample. Sample: blood. The source of these receptors is a woman between 18 and 29 years old in good health.

The V call is TRBV11-2, the J call TRBJ1-4, with a possible D match to TRBD1 (6 bases). V shed 5 bases and J shed 4 bases, with 11 bases lying between them. The CDR3 has 14 residues. The germline gives CDR1 SGHAT, CDR2 FQNNGV. The CDR3 protein is CASSTRTVNEKLFF. In nucleotides, the CDR3 is TGTGCCAGCAGCACGCGGACAGTTAATGAAAAACTGTTTTTT.

V is TRBV4-2 and J is TRBJ2-3; D remains ambiguous. Germline loops: CDR1 LGHNA, CDR2 YNFKEQ. This CDR3 is built from 13 residues. V dropped 0 bases and J dropped 3 bases, with 4 bases sitting between them. Written as DNA, the CDR3 is TGTGCCAGCAGCCAAGAAGCAACAGATACGCAGTATTTT. As protein: CASSQEATDTQYF.

The rearrangement links TRBV7-9 to TRBJ2-5, with 7 nucleotides matching TRBD1. Trimming removed 6 bases from V and 5 bases from J; junction bases left unmatched: 9. The germline V gene has CDR1 SEHNR and CDR2 FQNEAQ (reference sequence). There are 14 residues in the CDR3. The CDR3 nucleotides are TGTGCCAGCAGACGGGACAGCCTTTGGGAGACCCAGTACTTC. The encoded protein is CASRRDSLWETQYF.

This chain joins TRBV2 and TRBJ2-3; 9 bases align to TRBD2. Trimming cost V 6 bases and J 2 bases; bases outside gene matches: 3. This CDR3 is built from 14 residues. CDR1 and CDR2 (germline): SNHLY, FYNNEI. The CDR3 region is CASRAGGPTDTQYF. The CDR3 DNA reads TGTGCCAGCAGGGCGGGGGGGCCCACAGATACGCAGTATTTT.

The gene calls are TRBV5-1 and TRBJ2-7, with 9 bases lining up with TRBD1. Germline V gene data show CDR1 as SGHRS and CDR2 as YFSETQ. The CDR3 length is 14 residues. Trimming at V came to 3 bases and at J to 4 bases, leaving 5 bases not matched to a gene. As DNA, the CDR3 is TGCGCCAGCAGCTCGGGACAGGGAGAATACGAGCAGTACTTC. It yields the protein CASSSGQGEYEQYF.

This sequence joins TRBV7-8 and TRBJ1-1; D is possibly TRBD1 (5 bases). Germline V CDR1 and CDR2: SGHVS, FQNEAQ. The CDR3 extends over 14 amino acids. Trimming stripped 5 bases from V and 1 base from J, with 11 bases between. The CDR3 coding sequence is TGTGCCAGCAGCCGTGGGACGGAGAACACTGAAGCTTTCTTT. It codes for CASSRGTENTEAFF.

This clone was counted a single time. The chain joins TRBV19 to TRBJ2-6; D is undetermined. The CDR3 runs to 16 residues. The V gene lost 1 base and the J gene lost 0 bases, with 7 bases spanning the gap. CDR1 is LNHDA, CDR2 SQIVND, per germline (reference sequence). The CDR3 DNA is TGTGCCAGTAGTATAGTTGGGGACTCTGGGGCCAACGTCCTGACTTTC. This translates into CASSIVGDSGANVLTF.

This chain connects TRBV11-2 to TRBJ2-7; a possible D gene is TRBD1 (6 bases). The germline V and J ends were trimmed by 5 bases and 5 bases, with 19 bases remaining between them. The CDR3 extends over 15 amino acids. Germline V CDR1 and CDR2: SGHAT, FQNNGV. CDR3 coding DNA: TGTGCCAGCAGCCCAATGACAGGAACCCTTGACGAGCAGTACTTC. Translation gives CASSPMTGTLDEQYF.

The genes are TRBV9 and TRBJ2-5, with TRBD2 matching 12 bases. Germline CDR1 and CDR2: SGDLS and YYNGEE. The CDR3 is made up of 17 amino acids. The trim removed 0 bases at V and 2 bases at J, leaving 5 bases unmatched. CDR3 region: CASSVDPGLAGQETQYF. DNA of the CDR3: TGTGCCAGCAGCGTAGATCCGGGACTAGCGGGTCAAGAGACCCAGTACTTC.

The V and J genes are TRBV18 and TRBJ1-1; 7 bases align to TRBD1. With 2 bases clipped from V and 11 bases from J, the junction kept 5 bases outside the gene matches. Germline assignment: CDR1 KGHSH and CDR2 LQKENI. The CDR3 loop spans 12 amino acids. DNA of the CDR3: TGTGCCAGCTCACCAGGCAGGGGGGACGCTTTCTTT. It specifies CASSPGRGDAFF.

This chain joins TRBV6-6 and TRBJ1-1; D not resolved. The length of the CDR3 is 10 residues. Germline V CDR1 and CDR2: MNHNY, SVGAGI (reference sequence). The V and J ends lost 7 bases and 8 bases respectively, with 8 bases between them. The CDR3 region has the DNA TGTGCCAGCACGGGAACCGAAGCTTTCTTT. This codes for CASTGTEAFF.

The chain is built from TRBV19 and TRBJ1-1, with TRBD1 identical over 12 bases. Germline V gene data show CDR1 as LNHDA and CDR2 as SQIVND (reference sequence). V lost 9 bases and J lost 4; bases outside the gene matches: 6. This CDR3 is 14 amino acids long. The DNA for the CDR3 is TGTGCCAGCCGGGACAGGGGGCAGAGCACTGAAGCTTTCTTT. Protein product: CASRDRGQSTEAFF. Using reference TRBV19 and TRBJ1-1 for the parts outside the CDR3, the full variable domain is DGGITQSPKYLFRKEGQNVTLSCEQNLNHDAMYWYRQDPGQGLRLIYYSQIVNDFQKGDIAEGYSVSREKKESFPLTVTSAQKNPTAFYLCASRDRGQSTEAFFGQGTRLTVV.

CDR3 coding DNA: TGTGCCAGCAGAGACGTCCCGGGACGTTCTACGCAGTATTTT. Translation gives CASRDVPGRSTQYF. The genes are TRBV11-2 and TRBJ2-3; possibly TRBD1 or TRBD2 for D (5 bases each). The CDR3 extends over 14 amino acids. V was clipped by 6 bases and J by 8 bases, with 18 bases between them. Germline loops: CDR1 SGHAT, CDR2 FQNNGV.

Only one count was recorded for this clone. The chain carries TRBV19 and TRBJ1-5; 8 positions agree with TRBD1. V lost 5 bases and J lost 2; bases outside the gene matches: 2. Germline V gene sequence: CDR1 LNHDA, CDR2 SQIVND (reference sequence). The CDR3 loop spans 14 amino acids. DNA for the CDR3: TGTGCCAGTAGTCCGGGACAGGGCAATCAGCCCCAGCATTTT. Protein product: CASSPGQGNQPQHF. Using reference TRBV19 and TRBJ1-5 for the parts outside the CDR3, the full variable domain is DGGITQSPKYLFRKEGQNVTLSCEQNLNHDAMYWYRQDPGQGLRLIYYSQIVNDFQKGDIAEGYSVSREKKESFPLTVTSAQKNPTAFYLCASSPGQGNQPQHFGDGTRLSIL.

This clone was counted a single time. The chain combines TRBV28 with TRBJ2-2; D not resolved. The V and J ends lost 7 bases and 0 bases respectively, with 9 bases between them. The CDR3 contains 14 residues. Germline values: CDR1 MDHEN, CDR2 SYDVKM. The CDR3 sequence is CASTADPNTGELFF. CDR3 nucleotide sequence: TGTGCCAGCACGGCAGATCCGAACACCGGGGAGCTGTTTTTT.

The J gene is TRBJ1-6, the V gene TRBV10-2; 8 bases are a match to TRBD1. The J segment lost 10 bases and the V segment lost 5 bases, leaving 10 bases of the junction unmatched. Germline V gene sequence: CDR1 WSHSY, CDR2 SAAADI. This CDR3 comprises 15 residues. The CDR3 coding sequence is TGCGCCAGCAGTCTAGGTGACAGGGGACCCTCACCCCTCCACTTT. Translating gives CASSLGDRGPSPLHF.

The chain employs TRBV6-5 and TRBJ2-3; a possible D gene is TRBD2 (6 bases). The CDR3 has 15 residues. V was clipped by 4 bases and J by 0 bases, with 11 bases between them. Germline V gives CDR1 MNHEY, CDR2 SVGAGI. CDR3 sequence reads: CASSFGGTSTDTQYF. The CDR3 DNA sequence: TGTGCCAGCAGTTTCGGTGGGACTAGCACAGATACGCAGTATTTT.

The chain recombines TRBV7-9 with TRBJ1-1, with D possibly matching TRBD1 (5 bases). The V end lost 5 bases, the J end lost 3 bases, and 13 bases lay between the germline ends. CDR1 and CDR2 (germline): SEHNR, FQNEAQ (reference sequence). This CDR3 has 14 amino acids. The CDR3 DNA is TGTGCCAGCAGCCCAGGGCCGCACGACACTGAAGCTTTCTTT. Translating it yields CASSPGPHDTEAFF.

The V call is TRBV5-1, the J call TRBJ2-3, with D tentatively TRBD2 (6 bases). The CDR3 has 16 amino acids. V dropped 4 bases and J dropped 2 bases, with 17 bases sitting between them. Germline CDR1 and CDR2: SGHRS and YFSETQ. CDR3 nucleotide sequence: TGCGCCAGCAGCGTTACCGGGAGCACAACCACAGATACGCAGTATTTT. This encodes CASSVTGSTTTDTQYF.

The chain uses TRBV19 and TRBJ2-1; 11 bases line up with TRBD2. With 4 bases clipped from V and 4 bases from J, the junction kept 9 bases outside the gene matches. The length of the CDR3 is 17 residues. Germline V gives CDR1 LNHDA, CDR2 SQIVND (reference sequence). CDR3 in amino acids: CASSKQPLAGVYNEQFF. In DNA form, the CDR3 reads TGTGCCAGTAGTAAACAGCCACTAGCGGGAGTTTACAATGAGCAGTTCTTC.

V is TRBV7-9 and J is TRBJ2-5; D tentatively fits TRBD1 or TRBD2 (5 bases each). Germline V gives CDR1 SEHNR, CDR2 FQNEAQ (reference sequence). This CDR3 contains 16 residues. The V end lost 1 base, the J end lost 7 bases, and 19 bases lay between the germline ends. The DNA of the CDR3 is TGTGCCAGCAGCTTAGGATCGGGGACGGTCCCTGGGACCCAGTACTTC. This encodes CASSLGSGTVPGTQYF.

The V gene is TRBV4-1, the J gene TRBJ2-3; D is possibly TRBD2 (5 bases). The CDR3 extends over 14 amino acids. Germline loops: CDR1 MGHRA, CDR2 YSYEKL. V lost 0 bases to trimming and J lost 3 bases, with 7 bases between them. Here the CDR3 DNA reads TGCGCCAGCAGCCAAGATCGGGGTACAGATACGCAGTATTTT. Its protein product is CASSQDRGTDTQYF.

The chain employs TRBV9 and TRBJ1-1; TRBD1 matches 8 bases. Germline V gene data show CDR1 as SGDLS and CDR2 as YYNGEE. Trimming removed 3 bases from V and 5 bases from J; junction bases left unmatched: 9. The CDR3 length is 15 residues. The chain's CDR3 is CASSAEQGGRTEAFF. In DNA, the CDR3 is TGTGCCAGCAGCGCGGAACAGGGGGGCCGAACTGAAGCTTTCTTT.